This paragraph reports one T cell receptor (beta chain). Its specific antigen is unknown. No much larger clonotype is one base removed from it; base qualities were not supplied. V was cut back by 5 bases and J by 5 bases, leaving a gap of 15 bases between them. The germline V gene encodes CDR1 MDHEN and CDR2 SYDVKM. Measured from the cysteine to the phenylalanine, the CDR3 is 14 residues long. Of the read, only the CDR3 DNA is kept; its 42 bases are in frame from base 1. TCRbeta CDR3 regions were amplified from genomic DNA using the immunoSEQ Assay, a bias-controlled multiplex PCR. Processing in the source paper ran as follows. The number of nucleated cells in each sample was estimated by amplification of reference gene primers within the assay. To quantify the absolute abundance of each unique TCRbeta CDR3 rearrangement, sequence reads were collapsed and filtered. For each sample, productive Simpson clonality was calculated by taking the square root of Simpson's diversity index across productive rearrangements. Imported from immuneACCESS, the table was reduced by TCRdb to in-frame sequences with V and J called. These copies leave out some clones; in studies compared against another copy, an unresolved V gene accounts for under half, and the cause of the remainder is not known. V and J calls and clone size are those listed in that table; D and trimming were worked out from the DNA. In all, the sample holds around 120,000 clones, and 80% to 90% of those were seen once. The ten largest clones capture 25% to 30% of the sample.

Collaborating institutions collected whole blood in K2EDTA tubes following their own protocols. For TCRbeta analysis, collaborators shipped samples as frozen whole blood, isolated PBMCs, or DNA extracted from either of those sample types. The data were obtained in a study of blood T cell repertoires in COVID-19 (dated by TCRdb to about 2020). Background for the entire study: The collaborator samples originated in the United States, Italy and Spain and spanned the acute and convalescent phases of COVID-19. The prospective study material was composed of cDNA or gDNA derived from T cells, B-cell-depleted T cells, or PBMCs. The dataset comprised deeply sampled blood TCRbeta repertoires from subjects exposed to, actively infected with, or recovered from COVID-19. The repertoires were released in a freely available public database intended as a resource for research on the immune response to SARS-CoV-2. The samples were drawn from the first 160 participants of the ongoing ImmuneRACE study and from under 1,500 subjects provided by 6 global collaborators. A de-identified subject ID, COVID-19 status, age in years and sex were almost always included in the sample metadata. HLA class I and class II types, where available, came from metadata supplied by the sample provider rather than from assay-based typing.

What the work shows at the level of the full study, not this receptor alone: How much clinical and demographic metadata was included differed by source and by participant, and the metadata was provided uncurated.

The receptor was derived from a woman in her seventies with acute or convalescent COVID-19. This chain joins TRBV28 to TRBJ1-1; the D region possibly corresponds to TRBD1 (5 bases align). The sequencing input was peripheral blood. The DNA is TGTGCCAGCAGTACTCGGGGGGGGATGACTGAAGCTTTCTTT. Its translation reads: CASSTRGGMTEAFF.